This T cell receptor beta chain was recorded in a study of OX40 agonist ivuxolimab in advanced cancers. Points from the study as a whole: By week 6 at 0.1 to 3.0 mg/kg, blood CD4+ and CD8+ T cells had expanded clonally.

As to this clone: Its target is unknown.

Some clones are missing from TCRdb's copy, which holds only in-frame ones; the method was immunoSEQ multiplex PCR. The sample records tens of thousands of clones, roughly 88% being singletons. Trimming removed 0 bases from V and 0 bases from J, with 12 bases in between. CDR3 length: 16 residues. Per germline, CDR1 SGHVS and CDR2 FNYEAQ. The chain recombines TRBV7-6 with TRBJ2-7; D possibly corresponds to TRBD2 (5 bases). The sample was CD4+ or CD8+ T cells sorted from blood, taken in a trial of the OX40 agonist ivuxolimab. This TCR derives from an adult with an advanced solid tumor such as melanoma, head and neck, liver or kidney cancer. The CDR3 is CASSLASSGPSYEQYF. CDR3 in DNA: TGTGCCAGCAGCTTAGCGTCAAGCGGACCCTCCTACGAGCAGTACTTC.